This T cell receptor beta chain stems from a study of shared T cell receptors in the human thymus. Assay: immunoSEQ multiplex PCR; the TCRdb copy retains only in-frame clones and omits some. The sample has hundreds of thousands of clones, 75% to 80% seen once. These data were also filed under a second study, of human thymus T cells.

Sequenced material: thymocytes. The TCR originated in a boy younger than two with a congenital heart defect.

The CDR3 region has the DNA TGTGCCAGCAGTTATTTCGGTCCGAAGTACTTC. Amino acid sequence: CASSYFGPKYF. The chain uses TRBV6-6 and TRBJ2-4, with unresolved D. Trimming removed 3 bases from V and 14 bases from J, with 11 bases in between. CDR1 is MNHNY and CDR2 is SVGAGI in the germline V gene (reference sequence). The CDR3 length is 11 residues.